This T cell receptor beta chain was obtained from a study of blood T cell repertoires in COVID-19. Study details: Sources were T cells, B-cell-depleted T cells, or PBMCs; the material itself was cDNA or gDNA.

Original data processing: Amplification with reference gene primers provided the estimates of nucleated cell counts. The method was immunoSEQ multiplex PCR; TCRdb's version includes in-frame clones alone and lacks a portion of them. V and J calls and clone size come straight from that table; D and trimming were deduced from the DNA. The data hold 200,000 to 250,000 clones, with under 95% observed a single time. V trimming: 1 base; J trimming: 2 bases; junction bases outside the gene matches: 4. The CDR3 covers 15 residues. Germline V CDR1 and CDR2: SGHNT, YYREEE (reference sequence). This chain joins TRBV5-4 and TRBJ2-5; 8 nucleotides line up with TRBD1. This sequence was found in a man aged 25 to 40 with acute or convalescent COVID-19. Sequencing was performed on peripheral blood. The CDR3 DNA reads TGTGCCAGCAGCTTGCCGGGGACAGGACAAGAGACCCAGTACTTC. It encodes CASSLPGTGQETQYF.